This TCR beta chain stems from a study of blood T cell repertoires in COVID-19. On the study more broadly: The origin of the acute and convalescent COVID-19 samples was the United States, Italy and Spain.

CDR3 length: 14 amino acids. The V gene's germline CDR1 is ENHRY and CDR2 SYGVKD. V was pared by 6 bases and J by 2 bases, with 2 bases of the junction left unmatched. Per the study methods: Counts of nucleated cells, estimated from reference gene primer amplification, were obtained. TCRdb keeps only in-frame clones here, not all; method: immunoSEQ multiplex PCR. V, J and clone size reflect that table, while D and trimming were determined from the DNA. The sample includes about 300,000 clones, about 87% of them seen just once. Material: peripheral blood. This chain joins TRBV10-3 and TRBJ2-7; TRBD2 matches 12 bases. The sequence was collected from a woman aged 30 to 39 who had recovered from COVID-19. The CDR3 bases are TGTGCCATCAGACTAGCGGGGGGTACCTACGAGCAGTACTTC. It translates to CAIRLAGGTYEQYF.